Following are 14 T cell receptor beta chains from one sample sequenced in a study of blood T cells in healthy people across ages. Using a J-beta primer mix together with a sample-barcoded 5' primer, a second PCR was run for roughly 6 to 12 cycles. TCRdb itself ran the 5' RACE reads through MiXCR, one entry per CDR3 protein. The data contain about 970,000 distinct CDR3 sequences, just over 50% of them singletons. Sample: blood. The receptors were sampled from a woman aged 55-70 years in good health.

This clonotype was detected a few times. In DNA, the CDR3 is TGTGCCAGCAGGTCCAGACCAGGGGGAGGGAACACTGAAGCTTTCTTT. It yields the protein CASRSRPGGGNTEAFF. The chain has TRBV6-5 and TRBJ1-1, with 7 bases matching TRBD1. J lost 1 base, V lost 6 bases, and 11 bases had no gene match. This CDR3 has 16 residues. CDR1 is MNHEY and CDR2 is SVGAGI in the germline V gene.

This clonotype was detected many times. The chain employs TRBV18 and TRBJ1-2; D is undetermined. V shed 1 base and J shed 5 bases, with 17 bases lying between them. Germline CDR1 and CDR2: KGHSH and LQKENI. The CDR3 runs 16 residues. CDR3 sequence reads: CASSPLSGLYAYGYTF. For the CDR3, the DNA is TGTGCCAGCTCACCACTATCAGGACTATACGCTTATGGCTACACCTTC.

The rearrangement joins TRBV5-5 to TRBJ2-4, with a possible D match to TRBD2 (5 bases). The CDR3 extends over 12 amino acids. V was cut by 2 bases and J by 13 bases, with 13 bases left in between. CDR1 SGHKS and CDR2 YYEKEE come from the germline V gene (reference sequence). CDR3 sequence: CASSLRGWEQYF. The CDR3 DNA sequence: TGTGCCAGCAGCTTACGGGGATGGGAGCAGTACTTC.

The chain joins TRBV10-3 to TRBJ2-5; 7 bases agree with TRBD2. Germline CDR1 reads ENHRY; CDR2 reads SYGVKD. The CDR3 is 14 residues long. V lost 1 base and J lost 4; bases outside the gene matches: 3. CDR3 protein: CAISEWEGPETQYF. For the CDR3, the DNA is TGTGCCATCAGTGAGTGGGAGGGCCCAGAGACCCAGTACTTC.

Note on this clonotype: A clone one base away is much larger, so this may be a read error. The chain links TRBV28 to TRBJ2-7; D not certain. Germline V CDR1 and CDR2: MDHEN, SYDVKM. The CDR3 loop spans 15 amino acids. DNA for the CDR3: TGTGCCAGCAGTTTAGGGTCTTCCAGCTCCGACGAGCAGTACTTC. Encoded protein: CASSLGSSSSDEQYF.

The chain is built from TRBV7-9 and TRBJ1-1; perhaps TRBD1 as D (6 bases). Per the germline V gene, CDR1 is SEHNR and CDR2 is FQNEAQ (reference sequence). The CDR3 has 15 residues. V was cut by 4 bases and J by 1 base, with 13 bases left in between. CDR3 sequence: CASSSATGRNTEAFF. Written as DNA, the CDR3 is TGTGCCAGCAGCTCCGCGACAGGCAGGAACACTGAAGCTTTCTTT.

The chain joins TRBV4-3 to TRBJ2-5; 7 nucleotides agree with TRBD2. The CDR3 is 15 amino acids. Germline CDR1 is LGHNA and CDR2 is YSLEER. The J segment lost 5 bases and the V segment lost 0 bases, leaving 6 bases of the junction unmatched. The CDR3 loop reads CASSQDGGGWETQYF. The CDR3 nucleotides are TGCGCCAGCAGCCAAGATGGGGGGGGTTGGGAGACCCAGTACTTC.

The V call is TRBV7-2, the J call TRBJ2-7, with 12 bases aligning to TRBD2. The V gene's germline CDR1 is SGHTA and CDR2 FQGNSA. The junction had 15 bases not matched to a gene; V was cut back by 6 bases and J by 6 bases. The CDR3 is 17 amino acids. CDR3 sequence reads: CASSPGLAGFSLPEQYF. The CDR3 bases are TGTGCCAGCAGTCCTGGACTAGCGGGGTTCAGCCTACCCGAGCAGTACTTC. Filled out from reference TRBV7-2 and TRBJ2-7, the complete variable domain reads GAGVSQSPSNKVTEKGKDVELRCDPISGHTALYWYRQSLGQGLEFLIYFQGNSAPDKSGLPSDRFSAERTGGSVSTLTIQRTQQEDSAVYLCASSPGLAGFSLPEQYFGPGTRLTVT.

The CDR3 spells CASRRTGLNTEAFF. In nucleotides, the CDR3 is TGTGCCAGCAGACGGACAGGATTGAACACTGAAGCTTTCTTT. The chain combines TRBV6-2 or TRBV6-3 with TRBJ1-1, with TRBD1 matching 7 bases. CDR3 length: 14 amino acids. CDR1 MNHEY and CDR2 SVGEGT come from the germline V gene. V shed 6 bases and J 0 bases; nucleotides not matched to a gene: 4.

V is TRBV20-1 and J is TRBJ1-5; D ambiguous. In germline, CDR1 is DFQATT, CDR2 SNEGSKA (reference sequence). The CDR3 runs 13 residues. V lost 3 bases to trimming and J lost 2 bases, with 8 bases between them. The CDR3, as DNA: TGCAGTGCTAGGGAATCCGGCAATCAGCCCCAGCATTTT. Encoded protein: CSARESGNQPQHF.

The chain links TRBV7-2 to TRBJ2-3; D is uncertain. The CDR3 consists of 16 residues. CDR1 and CDR2 (germline): SGHTA, FQGNSA. With 1 base removed from V and 1 base from J, the gap between germline ends came to 12 bases. As DNA, the CDR3 is TGTGCCAGCAGCTTAGGAGTGGGCGCGGGCACAGATACGCAGTATTTT. Amino acids: CASSLGVGAGTDTQYF.

This clonotype was counted a few times. The chain carries TRBV6-5 and TRBJ2-3; 9 bases match TRBD2. Germline CDR1 is MNHEY and CDR2 is SVGAGI. Trimming took 7 bases from V and 7 from J; bases not matched to a gene: 9. The CDR3 contains 14 residues. The CDR3 DNA is TGTGCCAGCAAAACGGGGACTAGCTTGAATACGCAGTATTTT. It translates to CASKTGTSLNTQYF.

V and J are TRBV7-6 and TRBJ2-7, with unresolved D. Trimming left V 2 bases short and J 2 bases short, with 10 bases between. This CDR3 region has 14 residues. Germline V lookup: CDR1 SGHVS, CDR2 FNYEAQ. CDR3 loop: CASSLHEATYEQYF. The DNA of the CDR3 is TGTGCCAGCAGCTTACATGAGGCTACCTACGAGCAGTACTTC.

The rearrangement uses TRBV29-1 and TRBJ2-7; the D is unclear. Germline values: CDR1 SQVTM, CDR2 ANQGSEA. The CDR3 is 12 amino acids. Trimming took 5 bases from V and 0 from J, leaving 8 bases between them. The CDR3 DNA reads as TGCAGCGTTACAGAGACCTCCTACGAGCAGTACTTC. Its translation: CSVTETSYEQYF.